This record concerns one T cell receptor (beta chain) sequence. In this sample, this clonotype turned up many times. It has no known antigen specificity. Base qualities were left out, and no much larger clone turns up one base away. Library creation used multiplex PCR. TCRdb names Illumina HiSeq 2500 as the instrument used. Following protocols modified from ARM-PCR, the researchers constructed TCRbeta libraries through three rounds of nested PCR with primers (Table S4). Before sequencing, PCR products of 200-500 bp were excised from the gel and purified with the QIAquick gel extraction kit. Under the source paper's analysis protocol: Trimmomatic was used to clean the reads, FLASH merged the cleaned reads into complete CDR3 sequences, and MiTCR assigned the sequences to V(D)J germline segments. Clonal diversity was calculated as the inverse Simpson's index using VDJtools. In-frame sequences lacking a premature stop codon were counted as productive reads. TCRdb reprocessing: public reads trimmed at Q25 with fastp, clones called with MiXCR, in-frame beta chains kept. Each CDR3 protein appears once, grouped with its most common genes and DNA. The V and J calls, along with clone size, are taken from TCRdb and not from the paper's own processing. The sample table holds approximately 150,000 distinct CDR3 sequences, of which roughly 66% were seen once. The top ten hold roughly 20% of the sample.

The data stem from a study of tumor and adjacent non-tumor tissue in lung cancer (dated by TCRdb to 2017 to 2018). Some background on the complete study: Of the cohort, 12 patients had adenocarcinoma, 2 had squamous cell carcinoma and 1 had small cell lung cancer. Ages among the approximately 15 patients ranged from about 31 to 85 years, there were approximately 10 men and 5 women, and disease was at TNM stage I to III. Sequencing produced 100 million to 150 million productive TCRbeta reads in total, an average of approximately 3.9 million reads per sample. Bulk TCRbeta repertoires were compared between lung tumor tissue and matched distant non-tumor lung tissue obtained from over 13 lung cancer patients. For each patient, one tumor sample and one normal lung sample were taken, giving under 35 paired specimens that underwent TCRbeta CDR3 sequencing.

RNA was extracted from bulk unsorted tissue and checked for quality with a NanoDrop ND-1000 and an Agilent 2100. Newly diagnosed lung cancer patients without prior chemotherapy who had been admitted for thoracic surgery in China between August and November 2014 were enrolled as donors. Patients with previous radiotherapy or chemotherapy, or with another concurrent cancer, were excluded from the study. Pieces of surgical tissue measuring about 1-2 cm3 were kept in RNAlater solution and stored at -80 degrees C until use. Points the paper makes about the study in general: In normal lung, the top 100 clones accounted for a significantly larger cumulative share of the repertoire than in tumor tissue. The cohort had only around 14 patients, and the authors noted that larger samples and more detailed clinical data are needed. Peripheral blood was not sequenced, so blood TCRbeta repertoires in these lung cancer patients were not examined. The sequencing platform is not named in the methods, and unique molecular identifiers are not mentioned. TCR diversity (inverse Simpson) was significantly higher in tumor than in normal lung tissue (roughly 390 vs 170, P = 0.0075, Mann-Whitney U test). Significantly higher TCR diversity was found in younger patients, and higher tumor TCR diversity was associated with shorter overall and disease-free survival.

CDR1 is given as SGHDT and CDR2 as YYEEEE, both from the germline V gene. V ends up 1 base short and J 0 bases short, with an unmatched junction base count of 3. From its cysteine to its phenylalanine, the CDR3 spans 17 amino acids. The entry retains the CDR3 DNA only, 51 bases that are in frame from base 1. The clonotype originates from a man in his sixties with small cell lung cancer. The chain links TRBV5-6 with TRBJ2-6; the junction holds 8 bases that match TRBD2. The sequenced sample consisted of lung tumor tissue. The sequence in DNA is TGTGCCAGCAGCTTGCGGGGGGGCCTCTCTGGGGCCAACGTCCTGACTTTC. The translation is CASSLRGGLSGANVLTF. This CDR3, with the reference TRBV5-6 and TRBJ2-6 proteins standing in past its ends, gives the full variable domain DAGVTQSPTHLIKTRGQQVTLRCSPKSGHDTVSWYQQALGQGPQFIFQYYEEEERQRGNFPDRFSGHQFPNYSSELNVNALLLGDSALYLCASSLRGGLSGANVLTFGAGSRLTVL.